Each of the 17 T cell receptor beta chains below was sequenced from the same sample in a study of monozygotic twins with inflammatory bowel disease. TCRdb reprocessed the 5' RACE reads; each CDR3 protein has one entry and no DNA is given. Its clone listing holds hundreds of thousands of distinct CDR3 sequences. Material: blood. These receptors were taken from a human donor with ulcerative colitis or Crohn's disease, or a healthy co-twin of an affected twin (not recorded which).

The CDR3 loop is CASSPPTGAREQYF. The rearrangement uses TRBV5-1 and TRBJ2-7; TCRdb designates TRBD1, a call that cannot be tested without DNA. Germline-derived CDR1 and CDR2 are SGHRS and YFSETQ. The CDR3 is 14 amino acids.

The CDR3 sequence: CASTRDSIYGYTF. The chain carries TRBV11-1 and TRBJ1-2; the D gene TCRdb calls, TRBD1, cannot be checked with no DNA. The germline V gene has CDR1 SGHAT and CDR2 FQDESV (reference sequence). CDR3 size: 13 residues.

CDR3 residues: CASSLGRAGGMSAEAFF. V gene TRBV12-3 or TRBV12-4 combines with J gene TRBJ1-1; TCRdb's D gene call, TRBD1, goes unchecked for lack of DNA. The CDR3 has 17 residues.

The V call is TRBV20-1, the J call TRBJ2-1; TCRdb indicates TRBD2, and absent DNA this call remains unverified. The CDR3 length is 15 residues. Germline loops: CDR1 DFQATT, CDR2 SNEGSKA (reference sequence). The CDR3 loop reads CSAPPLAGVFNEQFF.

CDR3 sequence reads: CSARRQTLTDTQYF. This chain connects TRBV20-1 to TRBJ2-3. The CDR3 has 14 residues. CDR1 is DFQATT and CDR2 is SNEGSKA in the germline V gene (reference sequence).

This sequence joins TRBV28 and TRBJ1-3. In germline, CDR1 is MDHEN, CDR2 SYDVKM. This CDR3 contains 15 residues. The CDR3 sequence: CASSLWPGTGNTIYF.

V gene TRBV7-2 combines with J gene TRBJ2-5; the TCRdb call, TRBD2, lacks DNA for checking. Germline V lookup: CDR1 SGHTA, CDR2 FQGNSA. There are 15 residues in the CDR3. CDR3 amino acids: CASSYKRGGRETQYF.

The chain employs TRBV11-2 and TRBJ2-4; TCRdb's D call of TRBD2 is untestable without DNA. In germline, CDR1 is SGHAT, CDR2 FQNNGV. This CDR3 spans 17 amino acids. The CDR3 loop is CASSLDQRRAAKNIQYF.

This rearrangement joins TRBV23-1 to TRBJ1-6. TRBV23-1 is placed among ORFs of uncertain function. CDR3 length equals 17 residues. The CDR3 loop reads CASSQSPRRGSNSPLHF.

The chain combines TRBV12-3 or TRBV12-4 with TRBJ2-3. CDR3 length: 12 amino acids. CDR3 region: CASSLKKDTQYF.

The chain is built from TRBV4-3 and TRBJ2-1. The germline V gene has CDR1 LGHNA and CDR2 YSLEER. The CDR3 runs to 15 residues. Here the CDR3 reads CASSQGSSLLNEQFF.

J is TRBJ1-1 and V is TRBV12-3 or TRBV12-4; TCRdb designates TRBD1, a call that cannot be tested without DNA. The CDR3 sequence is 16 residues long. The CDR3: CASSSPGGTVNTEAFF.

J is TRBJ2-3 and V is TRBV11-2; TCRdb proposes TRBD1, but this gene call is untestable without DNA. The germline V gene encodes CDR1 SGHAT and CDR2 FQNNGV. This CDR3 contains 14 residues. CDR3 in amino acids: CASSLGQGQDTQYF.

The chain carries TRBV20-1 and TRBJ2-3; TCRdb indicates TRBD1, and absent DNA this call remains unverified. Germline V gene sequence: CDR1 DFQATT, CDR2 SNEGSKA (reference sequence). The CDR3 consists of 15 residues. CDR3 amino acids: CSAAPRGGEADTQYF.

The J gene is TRBJ2-3, the V gene TRBV11-3; the TRBD2 assignment by TCRdb is unverifiable without DNA. The CDR3 totals 15 residues. Germline CDR1 reads SGHNT; CDR2 reads YENEEA. The CDR3: CASSQTSGSMNTQYF.

The CDR3 loop is CASSLEGWGANVLTF. This chain links TRBV5-1 with TRBJ2-6. The CDR3 runs to 15 residues. CDR1 is SGHRS and CDR2 is YFSETQ in the germline V gene.

The CDR3 here is CASSQGYGTSYEQYF. This rearrangement joins TRBV3-1 to TRBJ2-7; TCRdb designates TRBD2, a call that cannot be tested without DNA. The CDR3 totals 15 residues. CDR1 is LGHDT, CDR2 YNNKEL, per germline (reference sequence).